The 9 T cell receptor beta chains in this list originate from one sample, sequenced in a study of neurological immune-mediated disorders. TCRdb passed the 5' RACE reads through MiXCR, listing each CDR3 protein once. The table shows 70,000 to 95,000 distinct CDR3 sequences, with roughly 14% occurring only once. The specimen was PBMCs. All receptors come from a woman in her 50s in good health.

J is TRBJ1-5 and V is TRBV3-1; the D gene is possibly TRBD1 (6 bases). Between the trimmed V and J ends, which lost 1 base and 2 bases, there was a span of 12 bases. The CDR3 covers 16 residues. Germline-derived CDR1 and CDR2 are LGHDT and YNNKEL (reference sequence). This CDR3 reads CASSQGSAGGNQPQHF. The CDR3 coding sequence is TGTGCCAGCAGCCAAGGATCGGCAGGGGGCAATCAGCCCCAGCATTTT.

This clonotype occurred many times. This rearrangement joins TRBV9 to TRBJ1-1; tentatively, D is TRBD1 (6 bases). This CDR3 region has 15 residues. The V end was cut by 3 bases, the J end by 1 base, with 13 bases between. Germline CDR1 SGDLS, CDR2 YYNGEE. In DNA, the CDR3 is TGTGCCAGCAGCGAAACAGGGTCCTCGAACACTGAAGCTTTCTTT. It is translated as CASSETGSSNTEAFF.

In the case of this clonotype: One junction end does not reproduce the germline sequence, and a read error may be involved. The CDR3 sequence: CATSTNSINTEAFF. The DNA for the CDR3 is TGTGCCACCAGTACCAACAGCATCAACACTGAAGCTTTCTTT. The chain recombines TRBV10-3 with TRBJ1-1; no definite D call. Germline CDR1 reads ENHRY; CDR2 reads SYGVKD. The CDR3 covers 14 residues.

This clonotype was observed many times. DNA of the CDR3: TGTGCCAGCAGCTTTCTCTTCAGTGAGGTTGGGGAGCAGTTCTTC. It encodes CASSFLFSEVGEQFF. The chain couples TRBV11-3 to TRBJ2-1; D unclear. The germline V gene encodes CDR1 SGHNT and CDR2 YENEEA. V was pared by 3 bases and J by 10 bases, with 19 bases between. The CDR3 length is 15 residues.

The chain employs TRBV28 and TRBJ2-3; the D gene could be TRBD1 or TRBD2 (5 bases each). Germline CDR1 MDHEN, CDR2 SYDVKM. The CDR3 totals 17 residues. Between the trimmed V and J ends, which lost 3 bases and 7 bases, there was a span of 23 bases. The DNA of the CDR3 is TGTGCCAGCAGTTTCTCCGGTGTGGGGGTGACAGTATATACGCAGTATTTT. It is translated as CASSFSGVGVTVYTQYF.

This clonotype was recorded many times. The chain has TRBV7-2 and TRBJ1-5, with a weak D call TRBD1 (5 bases). The CDR3 is 16 residues long. Deletions cut 4 bases from V and 7 bases from J, with 20 bases between. The germline V gene encodes CDR1 SGHTA and CDR2 FQGNSA. CDR3 sequence (DNA): TGTGCCAGCAGCTCGGCCGGGATTGGGGCCAGGCAGCCCCAGCATTTT. As protein: CASSSAGIGARQPQHF.

The sample holds many counts of this clonotype. V usage is TRBV28 and J usage is TRBJ2-7; D gene uncertain. Germline V CDR1 and CDR2: MDHEN, SYDVKM. V gave up 2 bases and J gave up 0 bases, with 8 bases separating them. The CDR3 spans 14 residues. Here the CDR3 DNA reads TGTGCCAGCAGTTTAGACATACACTCCTACGAGCAGTACTTC. This codes for CASSLDIHSYEQYF.

This clonotype was found a few times. The V gene is TRBV5-6, the J gene TRBJ2-3; D uncertain. The CDR3 extends over 13 amino acids. V was shortened by 3 bases and J by 2 bases, with 7 bases between the two germline ends. Per germline, CDR1 SGHDT and CDR2 YYEEEE. DNA of the CDR3: TGTGCCAGCAGCTCATGGGTCACAGATACGCAGTATTTT. Protein sequence: CASSSWVTDTQYF.

This clonotype occurred many times. J is TRBJ1-2 and V is TRBV7-9; D not certain. CDR3 length: 12 amino acids. Germline-derived CDR1 and CDR2 are SEHNR and FQNEAQ (reference sequence). V was cut by 5 bases and J by 4 bases, with 8 bases left in between. The CDR3 bases are TGTGCCAGCAGCCTGAGGGTCTATGGCTACACCTTC. It translates to CASSLRVYGYTF. The full variable domain, rest sourced from reference TRBV7-9 and TRBJ1-2, is DTGVSQNPRHKITKRGQNVTFRCDPISEHNRLYWYRQTLGQGPEFLTYFQNEAQLEKSRLLSDRFSAERPKGSFSTLEIQRTEQGDSAMYLCASSLRVYGYTFGSGTRLTVV.